This is a list of T cell receptor beta chains from one sample in a study of T cell repertoires in cytomegalovirus infection. TCRdb reanalysed the reads using MiXCR and keeps one entry per CDR3 protein. The repertoire holds around 290,000 distinct CDR3 sequences, with more than 20% as singletons. The sequenced material came from PBMCs. These receptors were taken from a human donor in good health (CMV status not recorded). Some clones in this sample may be carry-over from other donors' samples. CDR3s include the opening cysteine and the closing phenylalanine or tryptophan. The D gene is left open where the match is weak. Clone size, where shown, is once, few, many, or a class for clones that have expanded.

>TRBD1|.|TRBJ2-7|TRBV28
TGTGCCAGCAGTTCCGTTTGGGGACAGGGGGGGTACGAGCAGTACTTC
CASSSVWGQGGYEQYF
>.|.|TRBJ1-5|TRBV10-3
TGTGCCATCAGTGAGTCGGGAGATCAGCCCCAGCATTTT
CAISESGDQPQHF
>.|.|TRBJ2-1|TRBV28
TGTGCCAGCAGCCCTATACCGAAGAATGAGCAGTTCTTC
CASSPIPKNEQFF
>TRBD1|.|TRBJ1-5|TRBV6-5
TGTGCCAGCAGTTACTCAATCCCAGGGGGCGCGAGCAATCAGCCCCAGCATTTT
CASSYSIPGGASNQPQHF
>.|.|TRBJ2-1|TRBV28
TGTGCCAGCGCGACAGTGCGCTCCTACAATGAGCAGTTCTTC
CASATVRSYNEQFF
>.|few|TRBJ1-1|TRBV6-2/TRBV6-3
TGTGCCAGCAGTTATGTGGGCCCAAGGGACACTGAAGCTTTCTTT
CASSYVGPRDTEAFF
>.|many|TRBJ2-1|TRBV7-2
TGTGCCAGCAGCTCGGGACGGTTCAATGAGCAGTTCTTC
CASSSGRFNEQFF
>TRBD2|.|TRBJ2-2|TRBV15
TGTGCCACCAGCAGAGATAGCGGGGGGAACACCGGGGAGCTGTTTTTT
CATSRDSGGNTGELFF
>.|few|TRBJ2-4|TRBV4-1
TGCGCCAGCAGCCAATTGTTCCGGGCCCCAGAAGGGAATATTCAGTACTTC
CASSQLFRAPEGNIQYF
>.|.|TRBJ2-1|TRBV2
TGTGCCAGCAGTGAGACCAGGGACCGCTTTTACAATGAGCAGTTCTTC
CASSETRDRFYNEQFF
>.|.|TRBJ1-3|TRBV18
TGTGCCAGCTCACCACCGTCCAGGGCGCACACCATATATTTT
CASSPPSRAHTIYF
>.|few|TRBJ2-2|TRBV12-3/TRBV12-4
TGTGCCAGCAGTTTAAACCGGGTGGACGGGGAGCTGTTTTTT
CASSLNRVDGELFF
>TRBD1|.|TRBJ1-1|TRBV19
TGTGCCAGTAGTACCCGACAGGGGAACACTGAAGCTTTCTTT
CASSTRQGNTEAFF
>TRBD2|.|TRBJ2-5|TRBV19
TGTGCCAGTAGTGCCTTCGGGACTAGCGGGGTCGAGACCCAGTACTTC
CASSAFGTSGVETQYF
>TRBD2|few|TRBJ2-3|TRBV28
TGTGCCAGCAGTTTATCTCGGGGACTAGCGGGGGGGCCCGGTGATACGCAGTATTTT
CASSLSRGLAGGPGDTQYF
>.|many|TRBJ2-5|TRBV11-2
TGTGCCAGCAGCCCCCGGGACAACCAAGAGACCCAGTACTTC
CASSPRDNQETQYF
>TRBD1|many|TRBJ2-1|TRBV19
TGTGCCAGTAGTATGGGTGAGACAGGGAAGAATGAGCAGTTCTTC
CASSMGETGKNEQFF
>.|few|TRBJ1-1|TRBV27
TGTGCCAGCAGTTTATTCCAGGTTACTGAAGCTTTCTTT
CASSLFQVTEAFF